This note documents a single T cell receptor (beta chain) sequence. This clonotype was observed many times. What this receptor recognizes is not known. No quality values exist for individual bases; no much larger clone is one base distant. This record belongs to a study of T cells in Graves' hyperthyroidism and ophthalmopathy (dated by TCRdb to about 2019). For the study in its entirety: Peripheral blood samples were taken at the time of initial diagnosis, prior to any treatment. In more than 5 Graves' hyperthyroidism patients, the study also compared T-cell repertoires from thyroid tissue with T-cell repertoires from blood. TCR Vbeta CDR3 sequencing of approximately 140 peripheral blood samples (over 40 ophthalmopathy, 75 hyperthyroidism and some 17 progressor patients) is reported in the paper. After blood sampling, hyperthyroidism patients were treated with methimazole at a starting dose of 30 mg daily, and ophthalmopathy patients were treated with high-dose intravenous methylprednisolone. Prospective prediction of ophthalmopathy was tested in an independent validation cohort of fewer than 20 hyperthyroidism patients and 15 to 17 patients who later progressed to ophthalmopathy. TCR V-J signatures able to tell the groups apart were searched for in a discovery cohort of 90 to 100 patients, of whom 43 had Graves' ophthalmopathy and about 55 had stable Graves' hyperthyroidism. The 80 to 100 discovery patients were randomly divided into training and test sets at a 7:3 ratio.

The TCR beta CDR3 regions were amplified from the RNA transcripts. For the first round of RT-PCR on the TCR CDR3, the HTBI primer set was used together with the Qiagen OneStep RT-PCR kit. Libraries were constructed in a second round of multiplex PCR, after which size selection and purification were carried out. Sequencing of the libraries was done on an Illumina HiSeq2000 using paired-end 100 bp reads. The authors' analysis ran thus. Raw data were processed with SOAPnuke, discarding reads with adapters, uncalled bases, mean Phred below 15, or no exact constant-primer or identifier match. High-quality paired reads were merged with COPE v1.2.5, and unique nucleotide sequences were defined as clonotypes. MiTCR v1.1 was used to align clonotypes to the IMGT TRBV, TRBD and TRBJ reference segments. The analysis included only V-J combinations with a frequency above 0.0001, which together covered roughly 99% of the repertoires. The TCS score was defined as F50 (clonal expansion) divided by E x V (chaos), with BLOSUM62-based TCRdist calculated between CDR3 peptides within each V-J. Welch's t-statistics and random forest reduced around 550 V-J features to 10 to 15, which were used in a naive Bayes classifier (R e1071). Starting from the raw public reads, TCRdb applied fastp trimming at Q25, assembled clones with MiXCR and retained in-frame beta chains. Entries that share a CDR3 protein sequence are merged under the most common genes and DNA. The V and J calls were determined by TCRdb, not by the authors. The sample profile shows around 520,000 distinct CDR3 sequences; 12% to 15% of them were found once. The top ten clonotypes cover about 15% of the sample.

Graves' hyperthyroidism was defined as stable when no progression to ophthalmopathy occurred over 18 months of follow-up. The hyperthyroidism patients were between 18 and 65 years old and newly diagnosed, with a disease duration of less than 2 months. The study excluded patients with uncontrolled infections, other autoimmune diseases, pregnancy or lactation. Diagnoses relied on clinical symptoms, serum thyroxine and TRAb, thyroid ultrasound and orbital computed tomography. Ficoll-Paque density gradient centrifugation was used to isolate PBMCs from approximately 11 ml of fresh peripheral blood. Total RNA was extracted with Trizol reagent, and quality was checked on an Agilent 2100 Bioanalyzer. Overall study results and their limits: Sample size was not statistically predetermined, and blinding of investigators to group allocation was not performed. In validation, the model predicted progression to ophthalmopathy with over 65% sensitivity and less than 80% specificity, a median of approximately 6.7 months before onset. A 13 V-J signature model separated ophthalmopathy from stable hyperthyroidism, with roughly 88% sensitivity and around 84% specificity in cross-validation and 80%/75% in testing. Most expanded thyroid clonotypes (frequency above 0.001) were also detected in blood, a finding suggesting that blood repertoires may reflect thyroid immune responses.

Reading from cysteine to phenylalanine, the CDR3 counts 16 amino acids. Just the 48-base CDR3 DNA is kept, in frame starting at base 1. The trim is 2 bases for V and 0 bases for J, with a gap of 13 bases between the germline ends. Via the germline V gene, CDR1 is SGHRS and CDR2 YFSETQ. The source of this sequence is a woman aged 40 to 50 with Graves' hyperthyroidism. Sequenced sample: blood. Rearrangement joined TRBV5-1 to TRBJ2-3, with the D gene too uncertain to name. The CDR3 corresponds to CASSFLPTSSTDTQYF. The nucleotide sequence reads as follows: TGCGCCAGCAGCTTTTTGCCAACCTCTAGCACAGATACGCAGTATTTT.